Included here is one T cell receptor (beta chain) sequence, with context. Its antigen remains undetermined. No per-base quality is available; no much larger clone lies one base away. Sample time point, as interpreted from the label and publication: week 23, last vaccination. Every vaccine dose consisted of 300 ug of a 20-mer mutant IDH1 peptide in Montanide, administered subcutaneously together with topical imiquimod. The donors had newly diagnosed IDH1-mutant astrocytomas of WHO grade 3 or 4 that showed loss of nuclear ATRX. The samples were drawn from NOA16, a multicentre, single-arm, open-label phase I trial in Germany that tested a mutant IDH1 peptide vaccine in humans for the first time. Genomic DNA for TCRB sequencing was extracted from EDTA blood using the DNeasy Blood and Tissue Kit. Preparation of the library involved the immunoSEQ multiplex PCR assay. Following the manufacturer's protocol, the hsTCRB Kit was used to amplify rearranged TCR beta chain sequences. An Illumina MiSeq was used to sequence the TCRB libraries. For the original study's pipeline: The proprietary platform of the kit vendor was used for demultiplexing, trimming and gene mapping. TCRdb limited this immuneACCESS table to in-frame rearrangements with V and J called. A share of clones is missing; checked studies link under half to unresolved V genes, and the rest is unexplained. The V and J calls and clone size are taken from that table; D and trimming were inferred from the DNA. This sample gives just over 65,000 clones in total; roughly 84% of them show up just once. The leading ten clones occupy approximately 12% of the sample.

These data belong to a study of a mutant IDH1 vaccine in newly diagnosed glioma (dated by TCRdb to about 2021). About the full investigation: Patients received eight vaccinations in weeks 1, 3, 5, 7, 11, 15, 19 and 23, corresponding to visits V03 through V10. The 32 treated patients were around 62% male and roughly 38% female, with a mean age of approximately 38 years. Vaccination began 4-6 weeks after radiotherapy alone, or alongside temozolomide cycles in the chemotherapy-containing groups. For exploratory analyses, 25 treated patients had longitudinal TCRB deep sequencing done wherever samples were available. Six visits were used for peripheral blood collection: V03 (baseline), V05, V07, V10, V12 and V13. Prior to enrollment, patients had been given standard therapy consisting of radiotherapy alone, temozolomide alone, or radiochemotherapy with temozolomide, with the combination given to most patients. Results the study describes overall, beyond this receptor: According to the authors, sample limitations meant that analyses of patient blood samples could not be reproduced. Pseudoprogression appeared unrelated to alterations in the top peripheral T cell clonotypes detected by TCRB sequencing. Across multiple MHC alleles, vaccine-induced immune responses were seen in about 93% of patients. PBMC samples for TCRB deep sequencing were selected based on availability.

Via the germline V gene, CDR1 is SGHAT and CDR2 FQNNGV. The CDR3, cysteine through phenylalanine, is 16 amino acids long. This entry keeps only the CDR3 DNA: 48 bases, framed from base 1. Here V drops 6 bases and J drops 6 bases, and the junction holds 14 bases not matched to any gene. In this chain, TRBV11-2 is recombined with TRBJ2-7; 10 of the junction bases match TRBD2. This TCR derives from a man aged 18 to 29 with glioma. This specimen consisted of PBMCs, obtained from a glioma patient whose treatment included an IDH1 peptide vaccine. Read as DNA, the sequence is TGTGCCAGCAGTACTAGCGGGGCCCCCGGGGTGTTCGAGCAGTACTTC. The translation is CASSTSGAPGVFEQYF. The CDR3, completed at both ends by the reference TRBV11-2 and TRBJ2-7 genes, gives the full variable domain EAGVAQSPRYKIIEKRQSVAFWCNPISGHATLYWYQQILGQGPKLLIQFQNNGVVDDSQLPKDRFSAERLKGVDSTLKIQPAKLEDSAVYLCASSTSGAPGVFEQYFGPGTRLTVT.